Below, 7 T cell receptor beta chains from the same sample are listed, as sequenced in a study of cytomegalovirus exposure and HLA in healthy donors (dated by TCRdb to about 2017). The library was prepared using the immunoSEQ multiplex PCR assay. A mixture of 60 forward primers for TCR Vbeta segments and 13 reverse primers for TCR Jbeta segments was used in the multiplex PCR. Not all clones reach the TCRdb copy of this immuneACCESS table, which keeps in-frame sequences only. Checked studies attribute under half of the gap to unresolved V genes and leave the rest unexplained. The sample records hundreds of thousands of clones, approximately 80% of which are singletons. Of the sample, approximately 0.5% falls within the top ten clones. Sequencing was done on a sample of PBMCs. These receptors all come from a woman in her thirties or forties in good health and CMV-seronegative.

In DNA, the CDR3 is TGTGCCAGCAGTTACTGGTCGGGGAGCACCGGGGAGCTGTTTTTT. This translates into CASSYWSGSTGELFF. This chain joins TRBV6-5 and TRBJ2-2, with a weak D call TRBD2 (5 bases). CDR1 is MNHEY, CDR2 SVGAGI, per germline. Deletions cut 1 base from V and 4 bases from J, with 10 bases between. The CDR3 sequence is 15 residues long.

The chain carries TRBV6-5 and TRBJ2-7; 9 bases map to TRBD1. CDR1 and CDR2 from the germline V gene are MNHEY and SVGAGI. This CDR3 has 13 amino acids. After removal of 7 bases from V and 5 bases from J, the junction contained 6 bases not matched to a gene. CDR3 sequence reads: CASISDRGHEQYF. CDR3 nucleotides: TGTGCCAGCATCTCGGACAGGGGCCACGAGCAGTACTTC.

The chain couples TRBV28 to TRBJ1-6; D gene ambiguous. The length of the CDR3 is 15 residues. V lost 7 bases and J lost 7, with 17 bases in between. The germline CDR1 and CDR2 sequences are MDHEN and SYDVKM. CDR3 DNA sequence: TGTGCCAGCAACCAGGAGGTCATACCAAATTCACCCCTCCACTTT. It translates to CASNQEVIPNSPLHF. Full variable domain (remainder filled in from reference TRBV28 and TRBJ1-6): DVKVTQSSRYLVKRTGEKVFLECVQDMDHENMFWYRQDPGLGLRLIYFSYDVKMKEKGDIPEGYSVSREKKERFSLILESASTNQTSMYLCASNQEVIPNSPLHFGNGTRLTVT.

This chain joins TRBV30 and TRBJ2-7; tentative D call: TRBD2 (6 bases). The V gene's germline CDR1 is GTSNPN and CDR2 SVGIG (reference sequence). The length of the CDR3 is 15 residues. The V end lost 0 bases, the J end lost 3 bases, and 15 bases lay between the germline ends. Here the CDR3 DNA reads TGTGCCTGGAGTGTAGGAGGGGTGATGCACTACGAGCAGTACTTC. This translates into CAWSVGGVMHYEQYF.

This chain connects TRBV6-5 to TRBJ1-2; no firm D call. From germline, CDR1 is MNHEY and CDR2 SVGAGI. The V gene lost 3 bases and the J gene lost 6 bases, with 2 bases spanning the gap. The CDR3 spans 10 residues. This CDR3 is CASSYNGYTF. The CDR3 region has the DNA TGTGCCAGCAGTTATAATGGCTACACCTTC.

The V call is TRBV5-1, the J call TRBJ2-3; 9 bases agree with TRBD1. The length of the CDR3 is 16 residues. V lost 3 bases to trimming and J lost 4 bases; unmatched junction nucleotides: 9. Germline loops: CDR1 SGHRS, CDR2 YFSETQ. The CDR3: CASSSTGQGWADTQYF. CDR3 DNA sequence: TGCGCCAGCAGCTCAACCGGACAGGGGTGGGCAGATACGCAGTATTTT.

This clone was detected only a few times. The chain's CDR3 is CASSLMRRGMNTGELFF. The DNA of the CDR3 is TGTGCCAGCAGCTTAATGAGGCGGGGGATGAACACCGGGGAGCTGTTTTTT. V and J are TRBV7-2 and TRBJ2-2, with TRBD2 matching 7 bases. Per germline, CDR1 SGHTA and CDR2 FQGNSA. This CDR3 is 17 amino acids long. After removal of 2 bases from V and 1 base from J, the junction contained 7 bases not matched to a gene.